This TCR beta chain was sequenced for a study of T cell clonotyping in hematopoietic cell transplantation. General study points: Few recipient clonotypes overlapped donors; over 95% were de novo at given depth. Recipient TCR diversity dropped after transplant; expanded clonotypes rose from day 30 to 180.

TCRdb's table, derived via immunoSEQ multiplex PCR, lists solely in-frame clones and lacks some. This sample carries about 19,000 clones, approximately 80% of them seen once, and the ten largest clones take about 17%. On this clone itself: Its specificity is unknown.

The sample's time point: recipient sample about 28 days before transplant, after cytoreduction. Germline V gene lookup returns CDR1 SNHLY and CDR2 FYNNEI. The CDR3 contains 20 residues. V was trimmed by 9 bases and J by 4 bases, leaving 33 bases between them. The sequence was obtained from a man aged 60 to 75 with acute myeloid leukemia. Some clones in this sample may be carry-over from other donors' samples. The sequenced sample was peripheral blood mononuclear cells, obtained before stem cell transplant. The chain uses TRBV2 and TRBJ2-2, with D hard to call. The CDR3 sequence is CASKALFITVGRSRTGELFF. Written as DNA, the CDR3 is TGTGCCAGTAAAGCCCTATTCATTACCGTGGGCCGTAGTCGCACCGGGGAGCTGTTTTTT.